The 32 T cell receptor beta chains below were found in one sample sequenced in a study of blood T cell repertoires in COVID-19. Assay used: immunoSEQ multiplex PCR; TCRdb lists only in-frame clones, some missing. The table has approximately 260,000 clones, about 88% seen once. Sequenced sample: PBMCs or T cells enriched from blood (not recorded which). The source of these receptors is a man between 25 and 39 years old with acute COVID-19.

This clone has just a few counts. The chain has TRBV23-1 and TRBJ2-2; 15 bases agree with TRBD2. TRBV23-1 is recorded as an ORF, its role being uncertain. Germline trimming cut 3 bases from V and 6 bases from J; bases unmatched to any gene: 11. The CDR3 totals 19 residues. This CDR3 is CASSHSYSGLAGGPGELFF. The CDR3 nucleotides are TGCGCCAGCAGTCACTCTTACTCTGGACTAGCGGGGGGGCCCGGGGAGCTGTTTTTT.

The CDR3 bases are TGCGCCAGCAGCGTGCAGGGACAGGGTTTGTCTTCACCCCTCCACTTT. Protein: CASSVQGQGLSSPLHF. The chain couples TRBV5-1 to TRBJ1-6; 9 nucleotides agree with TRBD1. The CDR3 runs 16 residues. Germline CDR1 SGHRS, CDR2 YFSETQ. Trimming removed 4 bases from V and 9 bases from J; junction bases left unmatched: 11.

The rearrangement links TRBV15 to TRBJ2-2; 14 bases are shared with TRBD2. Germline V CDR1 and CDR2: LNHNV, YYDKDF (reference sequence). The CDR3 loop spans 18 amino acids. The ends lost 3 bases at V and 5 bases at J; junction bases unmatched: 8. CDR3 loop: CATSRAGLAGERTGELFF. CDR3 DNA sequence: TGTGCCACCAGCAGGGCGGGACTAGCGGGAGAACGGACCGGGGAGCTGTTTTTT.

The chain couples TRBV28 to TRBJ1-2, with no clear D. Germline V gene sequence: CDR1 MDHEN, CDR2 SYDVKM. The CDR3 is 13 amino acids. Trimming shortened V by 6 bases and J by 4 bases, and 12 bases separated the two germline ends. CDR3 bases: TGTGCCAGCAGCTTACCCGAGCGCTATGGCTACACCTTC. Its translation: CASSLPERYGYTF.

The V gene is TRBV5-1, the J gene TRBJ1-2, with D maybe TRBD1 (5 bases). This CDR3 is 15 amino acids long. V lost 0 bases and J 0 bases, leaving 9 bases between the germline ends. CDR1 is SGHRS and CDR2 is YFSETQ in the germline V gene. CDR3 nucleotide sequence: TGCGCCAGCAGCTTGGGACAGAATACTAACTATGGCTACACCTTC. Its translation is CASSLGQNTNYGYTF.

V gene TRBV15 combines with J gene TRBJ2-1, with 10 nucleotides matching TRBD2. J gave up 8 bases and V 0 bases, and 10 bases lay outside the gene matches. Germline CDR1 and CDR2: LNHNV and YYDKDF (reference sequence). The CDR3 extends over 17 amino acids. Written as DNA, the CDR3 is TGTGCCACCAGCAGAGATCGACTAGCGGGCGCAGGCCATGAGCAGTTCTTC. Protein sequence: CATSRDRLAGAGHEQFF.

The table lists this clone with a few counts. The chain couples TRBV18 to TRBJ1-5; maybe TRBD1 (6 bases). CDR3 length: 13 residues. V shed 2 bases and J shed 9 bases, with 11 bases lying between them. The V gene's germline CDR1 is KGHSH and CDR2 LQKENI. CDR3 DNA sequence: TGTGCCAGCTCACCAGGGGGCAACCCGCCCCAGCATTTT. It encodes CASSPGGNPPQHF.

Details on this clone: One end of the junction does not line up with germline, which may come from a read error. V is TRBV5-1 and J is TRBJ1-2, with 7 bases identical to TRBD1. CDR3 length equals 14 residues. Looked up from germline, CDR1 is SGHRS and CDR2 is YFSETQ. CDR3 coding DNA: TGTGCCAGCAGCTCGGGACAGACAAACTATGGCTACACCTTC. It specifies CASSSGQTNYGYTF.

The chain recombines TRBV9 with TRBJ1-6, with TRBD1 matching 8 bases. Trimming removed 0 bases from V and 8 bases from J; junction bases left unmatched: 4. Germline lookup yields CDR1 SGDLS and CDR2 YYNGEE. The CDR3 sequence is 15 residues long. The CDR3 loop is CASSVEGQAYSPLHF. As DNA, the CDR3 is TGTGCCAGCAGCGTAGAGGGACAGGCCTATTCACCCCTCCACTTT.

Turning to this clone: Its ends do not fully match the called genes, so a read error is possible. This chain uses TRBV5-1 with TRBJ2-3, with 15 bases matching TRBD2. The CDR3 runs to 16 residues. Germline CDR1 reads SGHRS; CDR2 reads YFSETQ. CDR3 coding DNA: TGTGCCAGCAGCTCTGGACTAGCGGGAGGGATAGATACGCAGTATTTT. This gives the protein CASSSGLAGGIDTQYF.

J is TRBJ1-6 and V is TRBV28; D ambiguous. This CDR3 has 13 residues. V was cut by 2 bases and J by 8 bases, with 7 bases left in between. Germline V gene lookup returns CDR1 MDHEN and CDR2 SYDVKM. The CDR3 sequence: CASSLTIDSPLHF. As DNA, the CDR3 is TGTGCCAGCAGTTTAACCATAGATTCACCCCTCCACTTT.

Only one count was recorded for this clone. This rearrangement joins TRBV9 to TRBJ2-5; TRBD2 might be the D (5 bases). CDR1 SGDLS and CDR2 YYNGEE come from the germline V gene. V gave up 3 bases and J gave up 2 bases, with 14 bases separating them. The CDR3 loop spans 15 amino acids. CDR3 loop: CASSAAGLEQETQYF. The DNA for the CDR3 is TGTGCCAGCAGCGCGGCCGGACTTGAGCAAGAGACCCAGTACTTC. Supplemented by reference TRBV9 and TRBJ2-5, the full variable domain reads DSGVTQTPKHLITATGQRVTLRCSPRSGDLSVYWYQQSLDQGLQFLIQYYNGEERAKGNILERFSAQQFPDLHSELNLSSLELGDSALYFCASSAAGLEQETQYFGPGTRLLVL.

This clone showed up just once. This rearrangement joins TRBV27 to TRBJ2-5, with 7 bases aligning to TRBD2. The CDR3 has 16 amino acids. CDR1 is MNHEY and CDR2 is SMNVEV in the germline V gene (reference sequence). With 2 bases clipped from V and 4 bases from J, the junction kept 10 bases outside the gene matches. CDR3 sequence: CASSLRALAPRETQYF. The CDR3 DNA sequence: TGTGCCAGCAGTTTAAGGGCACTAGCGCCCCGAGAGACCCAGTACTTC.

The J gene is TRBJ2-1, the V gene TRBV27, with D perhaps TRBD2 (5 bases). Between the trimmed V and J ends, which lost 5 bases and 6 bases, there was a span of 14 bases. Per germline, CDR1 MNHEY and CDR2 SMNVEV (reference sequence). The CDR3 extends over 14 amino acids. Written as DNA, the CDR3 is TGTGCCAGCAGTCCCCCTGGACTGCCCAATGAGCAGTTCTTC. Amino acids: CASSPPGLPNEQFF.

The chain recombines TRBV19 with TRBJ1-2; a possible D gene is TRBD1 (5 bases). The CDR3 sequence is 14 residues long. V was clipped by 4 bases and J by 5 bases, with 14 bases between them. Germline V lookup: CDR1 LNHDA, CDR2 SQIVND (reference sequence). Here the CDR3 DNA reads TGTGCCAGTAGTACCCCCGACAGAAGATATGGCTACACCTTC. Translated: CASSTPDRRYGYTF.

V usage is TRBV24-1 and J usage is TRBJ2-1, with 10 bases lining up with TRBD2. The CDR3 totals 16 residues. Germline V gene data show CDR1 as KGHDR and CDR2 as SFDVKD. The V and J ends lost 4 bases and 6 bases, in that order; junction bases with no gene match: 8. CDR3 nucleotide sequence: TGTGCCACCAGTGACCCTAGCGGGAGAACCTTCAATGAGCAGTTCTTC. This gives the protein CATSDPSGRTFNEQFF.

This chain links TRBV6-5 with TRBJ2-3, with a tentative D call TRBD2 (6 bases). V was clipped by 2 bases and J by 2 bases, with 8 bases between them. The CDR3 has 14 residues. CDR1 and CDR2 (germline): MNHEY, SVGAGI. CDR3 nucleotides: TGTGCCAGCAGTTACCGGGGGATCACAGATACGCAGTATTTT. Its translation: CASSYRGITDTQYF.

This rearrangement joins TRBV7-9 to TRBJ1-6; D perhaps matches TRBD1 (5 bases). Per germline, CDR1 SEHNR and CDR2 FQNEAQ (reference sequence). Trimming cost V 4 bases and J 7 bases, with 11 bases left between them. This CDR3 is 14 amino acids long. The CDR3 region has the DNA TGTGCCAGCAGCTCCCGACAGACGAATTCACCCCTCCACTTT. The encoded protein is CASSSRQTNSPLHF.

This chain joins TRBV5-4 and TRBJ1-3, with D maybe TRBD1 (5 bases). This CDR3 is 16 amino acids long. Trimming pared 0 bases from V and 2 bases from J, leaving 12 bases between. The germline V gene encodes CDR1 SGHNT and CDR2 YYREEE (reference sequence). The CDR3 loop is CASSLGSLTAGNTIYF. Here the CDR3 DNA reads TGTGCCAGCAGCTTGGGGTCTCTGACAGCTGGAAACACCATATATTTT.

This sequence joins TRBV7-8 and TRBJ1-1; D perhaps matches TRBD1 (5 bases). The ends were cut back, 1 base at V and 0 bases at J, with 12 bases in the middle. Per germline, CDR1 SGHVS and CDR2 FQNEAQ. The CDR3 runs 16 residues. The CDR3 region is CASSLGTMTVNTEAFF. DNA for the CDR3: TGTGCCAGCAGCTTAGGGACGATGACAGTGAACACTGAAGCTTTCTTT.

This rearrangement joins TRBV9 to TRBJ2-2; possibly TRBD1 for D (6 bases). The CDR3 runs to 16 residues. The V gene's germline CDR1 is SGDLS and CDR2 YYNGEE. V lost 4 bases to trimming and J lost 1 base, with 14 bases between them. CDR3 loop: CASSSGHPLNTGELFF. DNA of the CDR3: TGTGCCAGCAGCTCGGGACATCCCCTGAACACCGGGGAGCTGTTTTTT.

This clone was counted only a few times. This chain connects TRBV7-2 to TRBJ2-3; TRBD2 aligns across 7 bases. The CDR3 is 17 residues long. V shed 1 base, J shed 1 base, and the junction held 8 bases outside the gene matches. Germline lookup yields CDR1 SGHTA and CDR2 FQGNSA. CDR3 sequence: CASSLGFGGRGTDTQYF. The CDR3 DNA sequence: TGTGCCAGCAGCTTAGGATTTGGAGGGAGGGGCACAGATACGCAGTATTTT.

This chain joins TRBV6-5 and TRBJ2-2; D possibly corresponds to TRBD1 (5 bases). This CDR3 has 13 residues. Germline lookup yields CDR1 MNHEY and CDR2 SVGAGI. Trimming took 7 bases from V and 7 from J, leaving 13 bases between them. CDR3 residues: CASNLGLGGELFF. The CDR3 nucleotides are TGTGCCAGCAACCTGGGGCTTGGCGGGGAGCTGTTTTTT.

V and J are TRBV5-6 and TRBJ1-1; a possible D gene is TRBD1 (6 bases). The CDR3 runs to 12 residues. CDR1 and CDR2 from the germline V gene are SGHDT and YYEEEE. Trimming removed 3 bases from V and 11 bases from J, with 14 bases in between. The CDR3 spells CASSSQGPRAFF. The DNA of the CDR3 is TGTGCCAGCAGCTCACAGGGCCCCCGGGCTTTCTTT.

The chain carries TRBV4-2 and TRBJ2-4; D perhaps matches TRBD2 (5 bases). CDR3 length: 17 amino acids. Per germline, CDR1 LGHNA and CDR2 YNFKEQ. Trimming left V 4 bases short and J 2 bases short, with 18 bases between. The CDR3 loop reads CASSPPERRGTKNIQYF. CDR3 DNA sequence: TGTGCCAGCAGCCCCCCCGAAAGACGAGGGACCAAAAACATTCAGTACTTC.

In nucleotides, the CDR3 is TGTGCCAGCAGTTTACGGGTCTATGGCTACACCTTC. Its translation: CASSLRVYGYTF. The chain recombines TRBV12-3 or TRBV12-4 with TRBJ1-2; D not resolved. The V end was cut by 2 bases, the J end by 4 bases, with 5 bases between. The CDR3 has 12 residues.

V usage is TRBV27 and J usage is TRBJ1-1; D ambiguous. V was clipped by 2 bases and J by 1 base, with 11 bases between them. Germline CDR1 and CDR2: MNHEY and SMNVEV (reference sequence). The CDR3 consists of 15 residues. The CDR3 DNA reads TGTGCCAGCAGTTTAAACGACGGGTCGAACACTGAAGCTTTCTTT. It yields the protein CASSLNDGSNTEAFF.

The chain couples TRBV5-4 to TRBJ1-1; D not resolved. Germline CDR1 reads SGHNT; CDR2 reads YYREEE (reference sequence). V lost 0 bases, J lost 4 bases, and 16 bases lay in between. This CDR3 spans 16 amino acids. DNA for the CDR3: TGTGCCAGCAGCTTGGCCGGAGGGTTTGAGGGCACTGAAGCTTTCTTT. It translates to CASSLAGGFEGTEAFF.

This chain joins TRBV27 and TRBJ1-5; 9 nucleotides line up with TRBD1. V lost 6 bases and J lost 0; bases outside the gene matches: 15. This CDR3 comprises 19 residues. Germline assignment: CDR1 MNHEY and CDR2 SMNVEV (reference sequence). Written as DNA, the CDR3 is TGTGCCAGCAGGCATCACCGGGACAGGGCCCCTTATAGCAATCAGCCCCAGCATTTT. Its protein product is CASRHHRDRAPYSNQPQHF.

DNA of the CDR3: TGTGCCATCAGTGAGTCGGTGGCTAGTAGTCTTGAGCAGTTCTTC. Translating it yields CAISESVASSLEQFF. V gene TRBV10-3 combines with J gene TRBJ2-1; D not certain. Germline V CDR1 and CDR2: ENHRY, SYGVKD. V lost 0 bases, J lost 9 bases, and 15 bases lay in between. The CDR3 has 15 residues.

CDR3 amino acids: CASRGGQEGDQPQHF. DNA of the CDR3: TGTGCCTCCCGGGGTGGACAGGAAGGCGATCAGCCCCAGCATTTT. V usage is TRBV28 and J usage is TRBJ1-5; 7 bases align to TRBD1. The CDR3 is 15 amino acids. V lost 11 bases to trimming and J lost 5 bases; unmatched junction nucleotides: 15. Germline V lookup: CDR1 MDHEN, CDR2 SYDVKM.

The chain couples TRBV5-6 to TRBJ2-1; 7 bases agree with TRBD2. The CDR3 is 15 residues long. Germline V lookup: CDR1 SGHDT, CDR2 YYEEEE. V trimming: 0 bases; J trimming: 6 bases; junction bases outside the gene matches: 6. Written as DNA, the CDR3 is TGTGCCAGCAGCTTGGCCGGGGGAGGGCGCAATGAGCAGTTCTTC. Protein product: CASSLAGGGRNEQFF.